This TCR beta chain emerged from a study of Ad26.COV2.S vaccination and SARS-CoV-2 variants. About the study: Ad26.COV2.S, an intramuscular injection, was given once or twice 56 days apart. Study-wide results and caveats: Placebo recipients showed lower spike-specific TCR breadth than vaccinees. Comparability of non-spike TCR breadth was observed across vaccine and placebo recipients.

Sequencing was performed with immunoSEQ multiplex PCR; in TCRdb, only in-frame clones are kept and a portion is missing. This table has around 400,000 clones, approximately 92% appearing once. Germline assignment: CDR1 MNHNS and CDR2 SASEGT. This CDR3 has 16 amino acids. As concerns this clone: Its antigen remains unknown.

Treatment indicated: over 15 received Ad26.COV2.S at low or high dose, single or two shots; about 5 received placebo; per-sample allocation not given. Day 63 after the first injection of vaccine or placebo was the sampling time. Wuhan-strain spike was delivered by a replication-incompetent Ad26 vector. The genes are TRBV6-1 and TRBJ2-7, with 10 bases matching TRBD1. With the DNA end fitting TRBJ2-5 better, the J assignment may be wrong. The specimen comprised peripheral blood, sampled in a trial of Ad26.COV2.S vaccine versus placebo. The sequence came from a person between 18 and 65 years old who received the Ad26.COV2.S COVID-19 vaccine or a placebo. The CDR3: CASSVGRTGGQETQYF. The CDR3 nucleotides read TGTGCCAGCAGTGTGGGCCGGACAGGGGGCCAAGAGACCCAGTACTTC.